Below are 3 T cell receptor beta chains sequenced from a single sample in a study of T cells in localized non-small cell lung cancer. Data came from immunoSEQ multiplex PCR; TCRdb stores just in-frame clones and leaves some out. The data show more than 30,000 clones, approximately 84% seen once. This sample comprised peripheral blood, obtained before any cancer treatment. Source of these receptors: a male donor older than 55 with stage III lung adenocarcinoma.

In its sample, this clone was seen a few times. The V and J genes are TRBV6-5 and TRBJ2-1, with D tentatively TRBD2 (7 bases). CDR1 and CDR2 from the germline V gene are MNHEY and SVGAGI. The CDR3 spans 12 residues. V was cut by 2 bases and J by 12 bases, with 11 bases left in between. The CDR3 here is CASSYGGAVQFF. The DNA of the CDR3 is TGTGCCAGCAGTTACGGGGGGGCTGTGCAGTTCTTC.

This rearrangement joins TRBV19 to TRBJ2-1, with TRBD2 matching 10 bases. V lost 5 bases, J lost 5 bases, and 6 bases stayed unmatched. The V gene's germline CDR1 is LNHDA and CDR2 SQIVND (reference sequence). The CDR3 length is 15 residues. CDR3 nucleotide sequence: TGTGCCAGTAGTCACCTAGCGGGAGTAAACAATGAGCAGTTCTTC. Its protein is CASSHLAGVNNEQFF.

This clone was picked up a small number of times. This chain joins TRBV4-2 and TRBJ2-7; D perhaps matches TRBD1 (6 bases). The CDR3 has 16 residues. Germline CDR1 reads LGHNA; CDR2 reads YNFKEQ. V gave up 2 bases and J gave up 2 bases, with 16 bases separating them. The CDR3, as DNA: TGTGCCAGCAGCCAATCCCAAGGACAGACCCCCTACGAGCAGTACTTC. This gives the protein CASSQSQGQTPYEQYF.